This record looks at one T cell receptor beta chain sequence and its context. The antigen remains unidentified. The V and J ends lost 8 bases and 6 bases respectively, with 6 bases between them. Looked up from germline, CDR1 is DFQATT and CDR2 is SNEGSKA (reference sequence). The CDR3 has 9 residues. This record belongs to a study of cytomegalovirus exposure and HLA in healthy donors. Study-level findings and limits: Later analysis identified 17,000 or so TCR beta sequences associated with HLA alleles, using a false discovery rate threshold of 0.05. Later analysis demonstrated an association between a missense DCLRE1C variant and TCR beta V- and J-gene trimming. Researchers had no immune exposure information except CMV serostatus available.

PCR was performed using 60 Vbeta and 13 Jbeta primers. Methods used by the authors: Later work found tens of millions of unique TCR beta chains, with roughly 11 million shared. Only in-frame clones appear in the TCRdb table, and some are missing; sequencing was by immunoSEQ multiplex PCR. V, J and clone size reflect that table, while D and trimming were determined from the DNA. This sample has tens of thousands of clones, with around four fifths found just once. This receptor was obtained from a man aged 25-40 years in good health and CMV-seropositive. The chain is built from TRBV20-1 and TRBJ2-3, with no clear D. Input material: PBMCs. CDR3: CSTEDTQYF. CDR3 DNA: TGCAGTACCGAGGATACGCAGTATTTT.